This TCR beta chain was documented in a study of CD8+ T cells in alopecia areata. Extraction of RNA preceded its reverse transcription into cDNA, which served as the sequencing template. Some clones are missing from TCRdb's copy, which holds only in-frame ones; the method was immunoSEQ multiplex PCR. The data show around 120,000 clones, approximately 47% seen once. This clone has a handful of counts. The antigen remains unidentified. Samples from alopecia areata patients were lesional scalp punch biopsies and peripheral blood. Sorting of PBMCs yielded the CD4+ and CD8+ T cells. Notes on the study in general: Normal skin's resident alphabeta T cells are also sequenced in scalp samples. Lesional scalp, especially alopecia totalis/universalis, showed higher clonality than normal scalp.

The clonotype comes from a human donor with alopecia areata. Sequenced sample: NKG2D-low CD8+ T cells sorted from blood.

The CDR3 loop reads CASSRTDRPYEQYF. CDR3 DNA: TGTGCCAGCAGCCGGACAGACCGCCCCTACGAGCAGTACTTC. The gene calls are TRBV9 and TRBJ2-7; D possibly corresponds to TRBD1 (6 bases). The CDR3 runs to 14 residues. V gave up 4 bases and J gave up 2 bases, with 13 bases separating them. The germline CDR1 and CDR2 sequences are SGDLS and YYNGEE. Together with reference TRBV9 and TRBJ2-7, the CDR3 gives the full variable domain: DSGVTQTPKHLITATGQRVTLRCSPRSGDLSVYWYQQSLDQGLQFLIQYYNGEERAKGNILERFSAQQFPDLHSELNLSSLELGDSALYFCASSRTDRPYEQYFGPGTRLTVT.